This T cell receptor (beta chain) is drawn from a study of early T cells in non-severe SARS-CoV-2 infection. Across the whole study: From unsorted whole blood, bulk RNA was sequenced, and the chains remained unpaired.

TCRdb re-derived calls from the 5' RACE reads in MiXCR, one entry per CDR3 protein. The sample shows 68,000 or so distinct CDR3 sequences, approximately 10% of them seen only once. CDR1 is MNHEY and CDR2 is SVGEGT in the germline V gene. The CDR3 consists of 12 residues. V was pared by 10 bases and J by 5 bases, with 12 bases between. The gene calls are TRBV6-2 or TRBV6-3 and TRBJ2-1; D is uncertain. This clonotype was obtained from an adult who was a healthcare worker with PCR-confirmed SARS-CoV-2 infection or an uninfected control (not recorded which). Sequencing input: whole blood. CDR3 residues: CAILTAHNEQFF. DNA of the CDR3: TGTGCCATCCTCACAGCTCACAATGAGCAGTTCTTC.